Below, 13 T cell receptor beta chains from the same sample are listed, as sequenced in a study of T-cell memory formation after mild COVID-19. TCRdb ran MiXCR on the 5' RACE reads and lists one entry per CDR3 protein. Of roughly 150,000 distinct CDR3 sequences detected, roughly 13% appear once; the ten largest clones hold approximately 3.3%. Specimen: PBMCs or a T cell subset sorted from them (not recorded which). The receptors here all came from a man younger than 35 who had mild COVID-19 (a few samples of this study predate the infection). Cell type and time point are not known.

V gene TRBV20-1 combines with J gene TRBJ1-6, with D uncertain. The CDR3 runs to 14 residues. Between the trimmed V and J ends, which lost 6 bases and 7 bases, there was a span of 16 bases. Germline lookup yields CDR1 DFQATT and CDR2 SNEGSKA (reference sequence). The CDR3 here is CSAALQPWNSPLHF. The CDR3 region has the DNA TGCAGTGCCGCCCTACAGCCCTGGAATTCACCCCTCCACTTT.

V is TRBV5-1 and J is TRBJ1-4; weak D call: TRBD1 (5 bases). Trimming cost V 1 base and J 7 bases, with 11 bases left between them. The CDR3 totals 14 residues. Germline loops: CDR1 SGHRS, CDR2 YFSETQ. CDR3 nucleotides: TGCGCCAGCAGCTTGCTGGGGCCGAGTGAAAAACTGTTTTTT. This encodes CASSLLGPSEKLFF. Variable domain in full (rest from reference TRBV5-1 and TRBJ1-4): KAGVTQTPRYLIKTRGQQVTLSCSPISGHRSVSWYQQTPGQGLQFLFEYFSETQRNKGNFPGRFSGRQFSNSRSEMNVSTLELGDSALYLCASSLLGPSEKLFFGSGTQLSVL.

This clonotype occurred many times. V is TRBV5-1 and J is TRBJ1-1; unclear D gene. Trimming left V 0 bases short and J 5 bases short, with 17 bases between. Germline V CDR1 and CDR2: SGHRS, YFSETQ. This CDR3 contains 16 residues. DNA of the CDR3: TGCGCCAGCAGCTTGGCCCCCACCGACCTGGGAACTGAAGCTTTCTTT. Amino acids: CASSLAPTDLGTEAFF.

This chain joins TRBV7-6 and TRBJ2-6; D is tentatively TRBD1 or TRBD2 (5 bases each). The V gene lost 0 bases and the J gene lost 2 bases, with 17 bases spanning the gap. Germline CDR1 SGHVS, CDR2 FNYEAQ. This CDR3 contains 19 residues. The CDR3 nucleotides are TGTGCCAGCAGCTTAGCGACTCGGGACCGGGGCCCTGGGGCCAACGTCCTGACTTTC. Protein product: CASSLATRDRGPGANVLTF.

The V gene is TRBV5-5, the J gene TRBJ1-3, with D uncertain. Deletions cut 4 bases from V and 4 bases from J, with 12 bases between. The CDR3 has 14 amino acids. Germline V gene data show CDR1 as SGHKS and CDR2 as YYEKEE (reference sequence). The CDR3: CASSPHLEGNTIYF. The CDR3, as DNA: TGTGCCAGCAGCCCTCATCTCGAAGGAAACACCATATATTTT.

This clonotype occurred a few times. This chain links TRBV20-1 with TRBJ2-3; D uncertain. CDR1 and CDR2 (germline): DFQATT, SNEGSKA (reference sequence). Trimming removed 5 bases at V and 6 bases at J, with 9 bases between. The CDR3 is 11 residues long. In DNA, the CDR3 is TGCAGTGCTCTCGCGGCGGATACGCAGTATTTT. Amino acids: CSALAADTQYF.

A few counts support this clonotype. The genes are TRBV7-9 and TRBJ1-1; TRBD1 aligns across 10 bases. V gave up 5 bases and J gave up 12 bases; unmatched junction bases: 9. Germline loops: CDR1 SEHNR, CDR2 FQNEAQ (reference sequence). The CDR3 has 13 residues. The CDR3: CASSRGQGMWTFF. DNA for the CDR3: TGTGCCAGCAGCCGGGGACAGGGGATGTGGACTTTCTTT.

The sample holds many counts of this clonotype. The J gene is TRBJ2-1, the V gene TRBV12-3 or TRBV12-4; D is unclear. CDR3 length: 15 amino acids. Trimming left V 3 bases short and J 5 bases short, with 14 bases between. The CDR3: CASSFYRTRDNEQFF. The CDR3 nucleotides read TGTGCCAGCAGTTTTTATCGCACCCGGGACAATGAGCAGTTCTTC.

The chain joins TRBV7-9 to TRBJ1-1; 7 bases match TRBD1. CDR1 and CDR2 (germline): SEHNR, FQNEAQ (reference sequence). The CDR3 sequence is 15 residues long. Trimming removed 3 bases from V and 0 bases from J; junction bases left unmatched: 4. Written as DNA, the CDR3 is TGTGCCAGCAGCTTTGGACAGGTCATGAACACTGAAGCTTTCTTT. This gives the protein CASSFGQVMNTEAFF.

The sample holds a few counts of this clonotype. Germline is not matched at one junction end, which may reflect a read error. The J gene is TRBJ2-2, the V gene TRBV7-7; unclear D gene. This CDR3 contains 14 residues. Germline CDR1 and CDR2: SSHAT and FNYEAQ (reference sequence). The CDR3 is CASSLGTNTGELFF. DNA of the CDR3: TGTGCTAGCAGCTTAGGAACGAACACCGGGGAGCTGTTTTTT.

This clonotype was counted only a few times. V gene TRBV2 combines with J gene TRBJ1-5, with TRBD1 matching over 8 bases. The CDR3 is 14 residues long. Germline lookup yields CDR1 SNHLY and CDR2 FYNNEI. The ends lost 4 bases at V and 6 bases at J; junction bases unmatched: 5. DNA for the CDR3: TGTGCCAGCAGTGGTCAGGGGGCGGCTCAGCCCCAGCATTTT. This translates into CASSGQGAAQPQHF.

Only a few counts were recorded for this clonotype. This rearrangement joins TRBV2 to TRBJ2-2, with D maybe TRBD1 (5 bases). The CDR3 is made up of 15 amino acids. Germline-derived CDR1 and CDR2 are SNHLY and FYNNEI. Trimming took 4 bases from V and 6 from J, leaving 15 bases between them. CDR3 region: CASSGRVSGSGELFF. The CDR3 DNA follows: TGTGCCAGCAGTGGCAGGGTTTCGGGTTCCGGGGAGCTGTTTTTT. The full variable domain, its missing parts supplied by reference TRBV2 and TRBJ2-2, is EPEVTQTPSHQVTQMGQEVILRCVPISNHLYFYWYRQILGQKVEFLVSFYNNEISEKSEIFDDQFSVERPDGSNFTLKIRSTKLEDSAMYFCASSGRVSGSGELFFGEGSRLTVL.

This CDR3 reads CSVEEPQTGGWGYGYTF. The CDR3 DNA reads as TGCAGCGTTGAAGAGCCCCAGACAGGGGGGTGGGGATATGGCTACACCTTC. J is TRBJ1-2 and V is TRBV29-1; 9 nucleotides match TRBD1. The CDR3 totals 17 residues. V lost 0 bases and J lost 5; bases outside the gene matches: 13. CDR1 is SQVTM, CDR2 ANQGSEA, per germline.